The 29 T cell receptor beta chains listed next were all sequenced from one sample in a study of cytomegalovirus exposure and HLA in healthy donors. PCR amplification relied on 60 Vbeta primers (plus 13 Jbeta primers). TCRdb's table, derived via immunoSEQ multiplex PCR, lists solely in-frame clones and lacks some. The table shows about 170,000 clones, with approximately 80% occurring only once. Source material: PBMCs. The receptors here all came from a woman in her forties or fifties in good health and CMV-seropositive.

This chain joins TRBV6-5 and TRBJ2-7, with 7 bases that match TRBD1. The germline V gene has CDR1 MNHEY and CDR2 SVGAGI. The CDR3 length is 15 residues. Trimming removed 0 bases from V and 5 bases from J; junction bases left unmatched: 7. The CDR3 here is CASSYSVTGKDEQYF. CDR3 DNA sequence: TGTGCCAGCAGTTACTCGGTGACAGGGAAGGACGAGCAGTACTTC.

This chain connects TRBV10-3 to TRBJ2-3; 11 bases match TRBD2. The CDR3 has 18 residues. The junction had 12 bases not matched to a gene; V was cut back by 2 bases and J by 5 bases. The germline CDR1 and CDR2 sequences are ENHRY and SYGVKD. The CDR3 reads CAISETSGGPALVDTQYF. The CDR3 DNA reads as TGTGCCATCAGTGAGACTAGCGGGGGCCCCGCCCTCGTAGATACGCAGTATTTT.

This chain uses TRBV7-9 with TRBJ1-2, with TRBD1 matching 8 bases. With V trimmed by 1 base and J by 8 bases, 6 bases remained unmatched. CDR3 length: 14 residues. Germline V CDR1 and CDR2: SEHNR, FQNEAQ (reference sequence). CDR3 sequence reads: CASSLDRGIGGYTF. CDR3 bases: TGTGCCAGCAGCTTAGACAGGGGGATCGGCGGCTACACCTTC. The complete variable domain, with remaining parts taken from reference TRBV7-9 and TRBJ1-2, reads DTGVSQNPRHKITKRGQNVTFRCDPISEHNRLYWYRQTLGQGPEFLTYFQNEAQLEKSRLLSDRFSAERPKGSFSTLEIQRTEQGDSAMYLCASSLDRGIGGYTFGSGTRLTVV.

This clone was observed a single time. The chain is built from TRBV10-3 and TRBJ2-5, with 11 positions matching TRBD2. CDR3 size: 18 residues. Germline V lookup: CDR1 ENHRY, CDR2 SYGVKD. Unmatched junction bases numbered 11, after V lost 0 bases and J lost 5 bases. The CDR3 region has the DNA TGTGCCATCAGTGAGTCCACCTATAGCGGGAGGGCGCGGGAGACCCAGTACTTC. Translation gives CAISESTYSGRARETQYF.

This chain connects TRBV7-2 to TRBJ1-3, with unresolved D. This CDR3 region has 14 residues. Germline V CDR1 and CDR2: SGHTA, FQGNSA. The germline V and J ends were trimmed by 1 base and 4 bases, with 8 bases remaining between them. The CDR3 DNA reads as TGTGCCAGCAGCTTAGATCGGAGGGGAAACACCATATATTTT. This sequence encodes CASSLDRRGNTIYF.

Only one count was recorded for this clone. The same CDR3 arises from other DNA sequences in this sample as well. The gene calls are TRBV18 and TRBJ2-3; TRBD2 aligns across 11 bases. Trimming took 3 bases from V and 1 from J; bases not matched to a gene: 3. This CDR3 has 16 amino acids. CDR1 is KGHSH and CDR2 is LQKENI in the germline V gene. CDR3 region: CASSPGTSGRTDTQYF. CDR3 nucleotides: TGTGCCAGCTCACCCGGGACTAGCGGACGCACAGATACGCAGTATTTT.

The V and J genes are TRBV7-3 and TRBJ2-2; possible D gene TRBD1, 5 bases. The CDR3 sequence is 13 residues long. Trimming took 8 bases from V and 5 from J, leaving 12 bases between them. The germline V gene has CDR1 SGHTA and CDR2 FQGTGA. The CDR3, as DNA: TGTGCCAGCGGAATACCAGGGACCGGGGAGCTGTTTTTT. Translating it yields CASGIPGTGELFF.

Regarding this clone: The germline gene is not matched at one end of the junction; a read error may be the cause. This sample also contains other DNA sequences that code for the same CDR3. This sequence joins TRBV2 and TRBJ1-1, with D unresolved. Germline-derived CDR1 and CDR2 are SNHLY and FYNNEI. CDR3 length: 13 residues. The CDR3 DNA follows: TGCGCCAGCAGAAGCACAGTGAACACTGAAGCTTTCTTT. This gives the protein CASRSTVNTEAFF.

CDR3 nucleotides: TGTGCCAGCAGCGATGAAGGGGCTAGCGGGAGGGCTTACACTAGCACAGATACGCAGTATTTT. It yields the protein CASSDEGASGRAYTSTDTQYF. The chain joins TRBV9 to TRBJ2-3, with TRBD2 matching over 12 bases. J lost 0 bases, V lost 3 bases, and 17 bases had no gene match. The germline V gene has CDR1 SGDLS and CDR2 YYNGEE. The CDR3 length is 21 residues.

This clone was seen a single time. The chain joins TRBV2 to TRBJ2-6; TRBD1 matches 7 bases. The germline V gene encodes CDR1 SNHLY and CDR2 FYNNEI. The CDR3 is 17 residues long. With 8 bases clipped from V and 0 bases from J, the junction kept 10 bases outside the gene matches. Here the CDR3 reads CASPRGTASSGANVLTF. The CDR3 DNA reads TGTGCCAGCCCCCGAGGGACAGCCAGCTCTGGGGCCAACGTCCTGACTTTC.

This clone was detected a few times. The chain joins TRBV30 to TRBJ1-2, with 7 nucleotides matching TRBD1. The germline V gene encodes CDR1 GTSNPN and CDR2 SVGIG (reference sequence). Germline trimming cut 2 bases from V and 7 bases from J; bases unmatched to any gene: 4. The CDR3 covers 12 residues. In DNA form, the CDR3 reads TGTGCCTGGAGTCAGGACAGGCGTGGCTACACCTTC. It codes for CAWSQDRRGYTF.

This rearrangement joins TRBV5-1 to TRBJ2-3, with 13 bases lining up with TRBD2. The CDR3 has 19 residues. The J segment lost 0 bases and the V segment lost 4 bases, leaving 11 bases of the junction unmatched. The germline CDR1 and CDR2 sequences are SGHRS and YFSETQ. CDR3 amino acids: CASSHGLAGALSSTDTQYF. The CDR3 DNA is TGCGCCAGCAGCCACGGACTAGCGGGGGCCTTATCTAGCACAGATACGCAGTATTTT. The variable domain in full, with the rest retrieved from reference TRBV5-1 and TRBJ2-3, is KAGVTQTPRYLIKTRGQQVTLSCSPISGHRSVSWYQQTPGQGLQFLFEYFSETQRNKGNFPGRFSGRQFSNSRSEMNVSTLELGDSALYLCASSHGLAGALSSTDTQYFGPGTRLTVL.

V usage is TRBV9 and J usage is TRBJ2-2; 15 nucleotides line up with TRBD2. The V and J ends lost 2 bases and 4 bases, in that order; junction bases with no gene match: 6. This CDR3 is 18 amino acids long. Germline values: CDR1 SGDLS, CDR2 YYNGEE. CDR3 DNA: TGTGCCAGCAGCGTCGGACTAGCGGGAGGGCAGGGCACCGGGGAGCTGTTTTTT. Protein product: CASSVGLAGGQGTGELFF.

Only one count was recorded for this clone. The chain joins TRBV10-2 to TRBJ2-7; 7 bases agree with TRBD2. With V trimmed by 4 bases and J by 6 bases, 0 bases remained unmatched. The CDR3 length is 11 residues. The germline CDR1 and CDR2 sequences are WSHSY and SAAADI. This CDR3 is CASSGEGEQYF. For the CDR3, the DNA is TGCGCCAGCAGTGGGGAGGGCGAGCAGTACTTC.

This clone was recorded only once. The chain has TRBV11-3 and TRBJ2-7; 9 nucleotides agree with TRBD2. V shed 5 bases and J 6 bases; nucleotides not matched to a gene: 11. This CDR3 has 15 amino acids. CDR1 is SGHNT, CDR2 YENEEA, per germline. Written as DNA, the CDR3 is TGTGCCAGCAGCCCCGGGGTAGCGGGAGCTTCCGAGCAGTACTTC. It yields the protein CASSPGVAGASEQYF.

The chain recombines TRBV7-9 with TRBJ2-2; D gene uncertain. Germline V gene sequence: CDR1 SEHNR, CDR2 FQNEAQ (reference sequence). The ends were cut back, 6 bases at V and 6 bases at J, with 5 bases in the middle. The CDR3 covers 11 residues. In nucleotides, the CDR3 is TGTGCCAGCAGACAAGCCGGGGAGCTGTTTTTT. Its translation is CASRQAGELFF.

This sequence joins TRBV9 and TRBJ2-5; 9 nucleotides match TRBD2. Germline values: CDR1 SGDLS, CDR2 YYNGEE. CDR3 size: 18 residues. J lost 4 bases, V lost 4 bases, and 17 bases had no gene match. DNA of the CDR3: TGTGCCAGCAGCCCCTTCGGGGGGCGGGGGGGCCTGGGAGAGACCCAGTACTTC. Protein sequence: CASSPFGGRGGLGETQYF.

This sequence joins TRBV10-3 and TRBJ1-2; D perhaps matches TRBD1 (5 bases). V lost 0 bases to trimming and J lost 2 bases, with 10 bases between them. The V gene's germline CDR1 is ENHRY and CDR2 SYGVKD. The CDR3 spans 15 residues. The CDR3 nucleotides are TGTGCCATCAGTGAGTCGCGGGACCCCAACTATGGCTACACCTTC. Translating it yields CAISESRDPNYGYTF.

The chain links TRBV5-1 to TRBJ2-3; 7 positions match TRBD2. V trimming: 3 bases; J trimming: 0 bases; junction bases outside the gene matches: 4. CDR3 length: 15 amino acids. Germline CDR1 reads SGHRS; CDR2 reads YFSETQ. CDR3 amino acids: CASSSSRGSTDTQYF. For the CDR3, the DNA is TGCGCCAGCAGCTCCTCGCGGGGGAGCACAGATACGCAGTATTTT.

The chain links TRBV4-2 to TRBJ1-4, with 8 nucleotides matching TRBD1. In germline, CDR1 is LGHNA, CDR2 YNFKEQ. V dropped 3 bases and J dropped 3; count of bases not matched to a gene: 15. The CDR3 loop spans 19 amino acids. DNA for the CDR3: TGTGCCAGCAGCCATGGAGGCGGGACAGGACCTGGGGCTAATGAAAAACTGTTTTTT. It yields the protein CASSHGGGTGPGANEKLFF.

The chain employs TRBV7-9 and TRBJ2-1, with 10 bases fitting TRBD1. The CDR3 is 15 amino acids. The germline gives CDR1 SEHNR, CDR2 FQNEAQ (reference sequence). J gave up 4 bases and V 4 bases, and 4 bases lay outside the gene matches. The CDR3 DNA follows: TGTGCCAGCAGCTATCCGGGACAGGGGTACAATGAGCAGTTCTTC. As protein: CASSYPGQGYNEQFF. The full variable domain, completed using reference TRBV7-9 and TRBJ2-1, is DTGVSQNPRHKITKRGQNVTFRCDPISEHNRLYWYRQTLGQGPEFLTYFQNEAQLEKSRLLSDRFSAERPKGSFSTLEIQRTEQGDSAMYLCASSYPGQGYNEQFFGPGTRLTVL.

This clone occurred a few times. The rearrangement joins TRBV9 to TRBJ2-3; tentatively, D is TRBD2 (7 bases). The CDR3 covers 16 residues. Germline lookup yields CDR1 SGDLS and CDR2 YYNGEE. With 4 bases removed from V and 0 bases from J, the gap between germline ends came to 15 bases. CDR3: CASSSRGAASTDTQYF. The DNA for the CDR3 is TGTGCCAGCAGCTCTCGGGGGGCCGCTAGCACAGATACGCAGTATTTT.

CDR3 sequence (DNA): TGTGCCAGCACCCCAGGGGGTTATGGTGGCTACACCTTC. The encoded protein is CASTPGGYGGYTF. The chain links TRBV13 to TRBJ1-2, with 7 nucleotides matching TRBD1. The CDR3 is 13 amino acids. CDR1 and CDR2 from the germline V gene are PRHDT and FYEKMQ (reference sequence). The J segment lost 7 bases and the V segment lost 7 bases, leaving 9 bases of the junction unmatched.

The chain has TRBV19 and TRBJ2-2, with 8 bases that match TRBD1. From germline, CDR1 is LNHDA and CDR2 SQIVND (reference sequence). The trim removed 6 bases at V and 0 bases at J, leaving 6 bases unmatched. This CDR3 region has 16 residues. The CDR3 DNA reads TGTGCCAGTAGAGCCCAGGGGGCCGCGAACACCGGGGAGCTGTTTTTT. The encoded protein is CASRAQGAANTGELFF. The full variable domain, its missing parts supplied by reference TRBV19 and TRBJ2-2, is DGGITQSPKYLFRKEGQNVTLSCEQNLNHDAMYWYRQDPGQGLRLIYYSQIVNDFQKGDIAEGYSVSREKKESFPLTVTSAQKNPTAFYLCASRAQGAANTGELFFGEGSRLTVL.

The genes are TRBV4-2 and TRBJ2-7, with D perhaps TRBD2 (5 bases). The CDR3 length is 16 residues. Between the trimmed V and J ends, which lost 0 bases and 0 bases, there was a span of 12 bases. The V gene's germline CDR1 is LGHNA and CDR2 YNFKEQ. Here the CDR3 reads CASSQERRGSSYEQYF. CDR3 in DNA: TGTGCCAGCAGCCAAGAGCGGCGTGGGAGCTCCTACGAGCAGTACTTC.

Only one count was recorded for this clone. V gene TRBV6-5 combines with J gene TRBJ1-2, with D possibly being TRBD1 (5 bases). Trimming took off 2 bases at V and 2 bases at J, with 6 bases between the two ends. CDR3 length: 13 amino acids. Germline V gene sequence: CDR1 MNHEY, CDR2 SVGAGI. Here the CDR3 reads CASSYDSNYGYTF. The CDR3 nucleotides are TGTGCCAGCAGTTACGACAGCAACTATGGCTACACCTTC.

The chain employs TRBV27 and TRBJ1-1; D unclear. CDR1 MNHEY and CDR2 SMNVEV come from the germline V gene (reference sequence). The CDR3 runs to 14 residues. The germline V and J ends were trimmed by 5 bases and 5 bases, with 15 bases remaining between them. The CDR3 DNA sequence: TGTGCCAGCAGTCCACTACGGGTCTTTACTGAAGCTTTCTTT. It is translated as CASSPLRVFTEAFF.

This clone was seen a handful of times. The CDR3, as DNA: TGCGCCAGCAGCCAAGATGGTGGGGGGGGCGGGGAGCTGTTTTTT. It yields the protein CASSQDGGGGGELFF. V is TRBV4-3 and J is TRBJ2-2; 7 bases line up with TRBD2. V shed 0 bases and J 7 bases; nucleotides not matched to a gene: 5. The CDR3 is 15 amino acids. Germline loops: CDR1 LGHNA, CDR2 YSLEER.

V usage is TRBV6-5 and J usage is TRBJ2-7; 7 nucleotides line up with TRBD1. The CDR3 contains 14 residues. Per the germline V gene, CDR1 is MNHEY and CDR2 is SVGAGI. V shed 6 bases and J 0 bases; nucleotides not matched to a gene: 5. For the CDR3, the DNA is TGTGCCAGCAGCCCGGACAGGATCTCCTACGAGCAGTACTTC. This gives the protein CASSPDRISYEQYF.